A single sample gave rise to the 14 T cell receptor beta chains below, sequenced in a study of siplizumab effects on memory and regulatory T cells. The data were produced by immunoSEQ multiplex PCR, yet TCRdb's version contains in-frame clones alone and is incomplete. The sample has some 100,000 clones; just over 90% are singletons. Source material: non-Treg CD4+ T cells sorted from blood. These receptors were obtained from a human donor in good health.

The chain has TRBV28 and TRBJ1-2, with TRBD1 matching 8 bases. V was pared by 8 bases and J by 4 bases, with 6 bases of the junction left unmatched. The CDR3 totals 13 residues. Germline V CDR1 and CDR2: MDHEN, SYDVKM. CDR3 bases: TGTGCCAGCGGGAACGACAGGGGCTATGGCTACACCTTC. Translated, it gives CASGNDRGYGYTF.

The chain links TRBV5-1 to TRBJ2-1; D may be TRBD2 (5 bases). Germline loops: CDR1 SGHRS, CDR2 YFSETQ. V dropped 0 bases and J dropped 5 bases, with 12 bases sitting between them. This CDR3 spans 15 amino acids. This CDR3 is CASSLEAGGHNEQFF. Written as DNA, the CDR3 is TGCGCCAGCAGCTTGGAGGCAGGCGGGCACAATGAGCAGTTCTTC.

The chain recombines TRBV2 with TRBJ2-5; D may be TRBD2 (6 bases). Per the germline V gene, CDR1 is SNHLY and CDR2 is FYNNEI. Trimming stripped 5 bases from V and 4 bases from J, with 11 bases between. The CDR3 loop spans 13 amino acids. The chain's CDR3 is CASSPLARETQYF. The CDR3 coding sequence is TGTGCCAGCAGTCCCCTAGCGAGAGAGACCCAGTACTTC.

The chain uses TRBV7-2 and TRBJ2-5; a weak D match, TRBD1 (5 bases). Germline V gene sequence: CDR1 SGHTA, CDR2 FQGNSA. The CDR3 is 16 amino acids. Deletions cut 0 bases from V and 5 bases from J, with 16 bases between. The CDR3 DNA is TGTGCCAGCAGCTTAGCGCCCCGGACAAGTAGGGAGACCCAGTACTTC. This translates into CASSLAPRTSRETQYF.

The rearrangement links TRBV6-5 to TRBJ1-6; D is uncertain. The CDR3 sequence is 12 residues long. Germline CDR1 reads MNHEY; CDR2 reads SVGAGI. The germline V and J ends were trimmed by 7 bases and 13 bases, with 14 bases remaining between them. CDR3 DNA: TGTGCCAGCAAAAGCTTTCAGTCGCCCCTCCACTTT. Protein product: CASKSFQSPLHF.

The chain employs TRBV5-6 and TRBJ1-2, with D unresolved. V shed 4 bases and J shed 1 base, with 8 bases lying between them. Per germline, CDR1 SGHDT and CDR2 YYEEEE. This CDR3 has 13 residues. CDR3 sequence: CASSQVGNYGYTF. The DNA of the CDR3 is TGTGCCAGCAGCCAAGTGGGTAACTATGGCTACACCTTC.

This chain links TRBV7-6 with TRBJ2-1; 10 nucleotides line up with TRBD1. CDR1 is SGHVS and CDR2 is FNYEAQ in the germline V gene. The CDR3 length is 16 residues. V was pared by 1 base and J by 7 bases, with 7 bases of the junction left unmatched. The DNA for the CDR3 is TGTGCCAGCAGCTTAGTAGGGGGACAGGGGTATAATGAGCAGTTCTTC. As protein: CASSLVGGQGYNEQFF.

V gene TRBV5-4 combines with J gene TRBJ2-5, with 7 bases aligning to TRBD2. Germline loops: CDR1 SGHNT, CDR2 YYREEE (reference sequence). The V segment lost 3 bases and the J segment 2 bases; nucleotides outside the gene matches: 7. This CDR3 is built from 15 residues. CDR3 sequence: CASSSASGLQETQYF. CDR3 coding DNA: TGTGCCAGCAGCTCGGCTAGCGGCCTACAAGAGACCCAGTACTTC.

V usage is TRBV5-1 and J usage is TRBJ1-6, with a possible D match to TRBD1 (6 bases). CDR3 length equals 14 residues. CDR1 and CDR2 from the germline V gene are SGHRS and YFSETQ. V was cut by 0 bases and J by 6 bases, with 7 bases left in between. DNA for the CDR3: TGCGCCAGCAGCTTGGGACAGGTTAATTCACCCCTCCACTTT. This gives the protein CASSLGQVNSPLHF. Looking up the rest from reference TRBV5-1 and TRBJ1-6 gives the full variable domain: KAGVTQTPRYLIKTRGQQVTLSCSPISGHRSVSWYQQTPGQGLQFLFEYFSETQRNKGNFPGRFSGRQFSNSRSEMNVSTLELGDSALYLCASSLGQVNSPLHFGNGTRLTVT.

This chain connects TRBV5-6 to TRBJ1-4; D not certain. CDR1 is SGHDT and CDR2 is YYEEEE in the germline V gene. This CDR3 has 14 amino acids. Trimming left V 1 base short and J 10 bases short, with 14 bases between. The CDR3 DNA reads TGTGCCAGCAGCTTGCCTGGGCAGGACGGAAAACTGTTTTTT. This translates into CASSLPGQDGKLFF.

This chain connects TRBV6-5 to TRBJ1-2, with TRBD1 identical over 10 bases. V shed 4 bases and J 6 bases; nucleotides not matched to a gene: 8. Germline assignment: CDR1 MNHEY and CDR2 SVGAGI. The CDR3 is 15 residues long. CDR3 nucleotide sequence: TGTGCCAGCAGTTTAATGGGACAGGGGATCCATGGCTACACCTTC. It codes for CASSLMGQGIHGYTF.

The chain carries TRBV4-1 and TRBJ2-3; D call uncertain. The CDR3 length is 14 residues. Germline V gene lookup returns CDR1 MGHRA and CDR2 YSYEKL. V was cut by 1 base and J by 2 bases, with 7 bases left in between. Here the CDR3 reads CASSQVPFTDTQYF. The CDR3 coding sequence is TGCGCCAGCAGCCAAGTCCCGTTCACAGATACGCAGTATTTT.

The rearrangement uses TRBV6-5 and TRBJ2-2; D may correspond to TRBD1 or TRBD2 (5 bases each). Trimming pared 8 bases from V and 1 base from J, leaving 11 bases between. CDR1 is MNHEY, CDR2 SVGAGI, per germline. The CDR3 has 14 amino acids. CDR3 DNA sequence: TGTGCCAGCGTTGGGACCTTGAACACCGGGGAGCTGTTTTTT. Its protein product is CASVGTLNTGELFF.

This clone was recorded once. The rearrangement links TRBV4-1 to TRBJ1-1, with 10 bases identical to TRBD1. J was trimmed by 1 base and V by 3 bases; bases with no gene match: 5. The length of the CDR3 is 16 residues. CDR1 MGHRA and CDR2 YSYEKL come from the germline V gene. The CDR3 nucleotides read TGCGCCAGCAGCCAGGGCCGGGACAGGGGGAACACTGAAGCTTTCTTT. The encoded protein is CASSQGRDRGNTEAFF.